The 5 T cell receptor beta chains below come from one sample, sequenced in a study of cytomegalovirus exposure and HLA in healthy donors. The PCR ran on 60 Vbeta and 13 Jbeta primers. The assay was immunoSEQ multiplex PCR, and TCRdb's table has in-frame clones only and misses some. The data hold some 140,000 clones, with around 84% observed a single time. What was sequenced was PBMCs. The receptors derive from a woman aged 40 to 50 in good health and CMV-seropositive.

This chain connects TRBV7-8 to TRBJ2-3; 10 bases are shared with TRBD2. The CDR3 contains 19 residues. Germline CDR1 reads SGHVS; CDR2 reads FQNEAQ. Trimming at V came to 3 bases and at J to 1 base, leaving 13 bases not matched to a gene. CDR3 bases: TGTGCCAGCAGCTTGGTGGCCGGGAGCGGGAGGGTTGGCACAGATACGCAGTATTTT. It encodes CASSLVAGSGRVGTDTQYF. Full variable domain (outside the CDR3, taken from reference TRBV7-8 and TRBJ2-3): GAGVSQSPRYKVAKRGQDVALRCDPISGHVSLFWYQQALGQGPEFLTYFQNEAQLDKSGLPSDRFFAERPEGSVSTLKIQRTQQEDSAVYLCASSLVAGSGRVGTDTQYFGPGTRLTVL.

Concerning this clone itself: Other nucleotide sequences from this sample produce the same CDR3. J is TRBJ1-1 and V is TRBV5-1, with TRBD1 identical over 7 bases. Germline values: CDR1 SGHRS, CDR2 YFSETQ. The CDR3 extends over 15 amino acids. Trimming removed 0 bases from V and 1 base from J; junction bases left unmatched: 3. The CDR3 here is CASSLAGTANTEAFF. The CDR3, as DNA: TGCGCCAGCAGCTTGGCGGGGACAGCGAACACTGAAGCTTTCTTT.

The DNA of the CDR3 is TGTGCCAGCAGCAAACAGACAGGGGCGCGGTCCTACAATGAGCAGTTCTTC. Amino acids: CASSKQTGARSYNEQFF. The chain couples TRBV7-8 to TRBJ2-1, with 8 bases that match TRBD1. This CDR3 has 17 amino acids. CDR1 and CDR2 (germline): SGHVS, FQNEAQ. The junction had 10 bases not matched to a gene; V was cut back by 5 bases and J by 1 base.

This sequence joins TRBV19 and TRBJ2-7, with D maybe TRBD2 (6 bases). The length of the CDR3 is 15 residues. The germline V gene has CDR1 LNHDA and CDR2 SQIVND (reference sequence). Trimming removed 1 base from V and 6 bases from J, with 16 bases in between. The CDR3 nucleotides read TGTGCCAGTAGTATAGCTGGCGGGATGATCCCCGAGCAGTACTTC. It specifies CASSIAGGMIPEQYF.

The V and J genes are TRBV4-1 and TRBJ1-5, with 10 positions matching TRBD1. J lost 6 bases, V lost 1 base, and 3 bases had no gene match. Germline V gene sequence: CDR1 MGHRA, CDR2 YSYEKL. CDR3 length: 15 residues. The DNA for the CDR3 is TGCGCCAGCAGCCAAGGGACAGGGGGAGTTCAGCCCCAGCATTTT. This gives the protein CASSQGTGGVQPQHF.